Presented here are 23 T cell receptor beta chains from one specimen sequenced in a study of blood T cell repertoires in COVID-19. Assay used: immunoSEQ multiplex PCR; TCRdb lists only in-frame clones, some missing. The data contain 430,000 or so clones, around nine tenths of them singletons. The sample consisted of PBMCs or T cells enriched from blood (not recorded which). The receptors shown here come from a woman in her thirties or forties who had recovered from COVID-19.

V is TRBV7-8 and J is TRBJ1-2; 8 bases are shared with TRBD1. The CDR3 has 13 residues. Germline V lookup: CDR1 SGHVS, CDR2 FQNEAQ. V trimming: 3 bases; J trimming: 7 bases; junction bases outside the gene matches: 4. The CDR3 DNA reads TGTGCCAGCAGCTTGGACAGGGCGGGTGGCTACACCTTC. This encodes CASSLDRAGGYTF.

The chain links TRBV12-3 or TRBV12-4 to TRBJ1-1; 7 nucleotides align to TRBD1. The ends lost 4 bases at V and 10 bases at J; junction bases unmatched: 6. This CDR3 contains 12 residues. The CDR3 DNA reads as TGTGCCAGCAGTTCCTCCGACAGGGTAGCTTTCTTT. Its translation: CASSSSDRVAFF.

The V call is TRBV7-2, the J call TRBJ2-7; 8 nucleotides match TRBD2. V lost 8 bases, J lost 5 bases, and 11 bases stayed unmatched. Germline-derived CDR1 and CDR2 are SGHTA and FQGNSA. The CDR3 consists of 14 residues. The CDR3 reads CASLRTSGSDEQYF. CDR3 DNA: TGTGCCAGCCTCCGAACCAGCGGGAGCGACGAGCAGTACTTC.

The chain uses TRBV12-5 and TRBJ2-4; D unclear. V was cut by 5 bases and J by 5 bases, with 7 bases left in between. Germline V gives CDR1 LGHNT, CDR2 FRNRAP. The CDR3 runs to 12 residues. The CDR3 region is CASGPIENIQYF. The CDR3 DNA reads TGTGCTAGTGGTCCTATAGAAAACATTCAGTACTTC.

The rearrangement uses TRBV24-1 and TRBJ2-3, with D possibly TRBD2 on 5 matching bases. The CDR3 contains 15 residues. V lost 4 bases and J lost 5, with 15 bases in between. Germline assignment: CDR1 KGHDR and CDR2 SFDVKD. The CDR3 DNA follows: TGTGCCACCAGTGAGTCCCCAGCGGCGGGAGATACGCAGTATTTT. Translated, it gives CATSESPAAGDTQYF.

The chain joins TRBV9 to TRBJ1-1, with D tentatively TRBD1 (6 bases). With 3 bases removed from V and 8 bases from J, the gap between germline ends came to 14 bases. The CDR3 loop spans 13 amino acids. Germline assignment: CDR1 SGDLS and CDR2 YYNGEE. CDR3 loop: CASSAGAGREAFF. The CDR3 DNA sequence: TGTGCCAGCAGCGCAGGGGCCGGGAGGGAAGCTTTCTTT.

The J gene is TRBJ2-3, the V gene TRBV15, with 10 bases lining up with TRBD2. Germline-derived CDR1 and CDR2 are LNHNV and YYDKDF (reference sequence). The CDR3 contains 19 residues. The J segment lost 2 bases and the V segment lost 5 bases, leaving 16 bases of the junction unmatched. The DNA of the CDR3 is TGTGCCACCAGCTTATCCAGCGGGAGGGTCATTTACGTCACAGATACGCAGTATTTT. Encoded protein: CATSLSSGRVIYVTDTQYF. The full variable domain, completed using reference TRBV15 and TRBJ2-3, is DAMVIQNPRYQVTQFGKPVTLSCSQTLNHNVMYWYQQKSSQAPKLLFHYYDKDFNNEADTPDNFQSRRPNTSFCFLDIRSPGLGDTAMYLCATSLSSGRVIYVTDTQYFGPGTRLTVL.

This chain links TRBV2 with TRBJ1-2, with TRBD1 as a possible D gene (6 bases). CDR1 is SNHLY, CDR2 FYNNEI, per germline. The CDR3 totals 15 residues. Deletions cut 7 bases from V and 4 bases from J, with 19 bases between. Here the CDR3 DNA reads TGTGCCAGCAAGGGGACACGGACCGAGATCTATGGCTACACCTTC. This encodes CASKGTRTEIYGYTF.

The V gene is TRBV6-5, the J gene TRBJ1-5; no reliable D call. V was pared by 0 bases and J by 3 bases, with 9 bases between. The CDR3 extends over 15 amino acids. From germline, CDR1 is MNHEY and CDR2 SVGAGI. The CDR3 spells CASSYSSEANQPQHF. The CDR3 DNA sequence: TGTGCCAGCAGTTACTCATCAGAGGCCAATCAGCCCCAGCATTTT.

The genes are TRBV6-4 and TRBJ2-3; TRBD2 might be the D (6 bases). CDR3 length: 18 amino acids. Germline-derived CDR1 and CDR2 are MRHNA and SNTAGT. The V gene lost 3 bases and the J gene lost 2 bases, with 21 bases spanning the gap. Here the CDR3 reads CASSERGRGSGFTDTQYF. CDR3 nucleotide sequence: TGTGCCAGCAGTGAGCGAGGACGGGGGAGCGGATTCACAGATACGCAGTATTTT.

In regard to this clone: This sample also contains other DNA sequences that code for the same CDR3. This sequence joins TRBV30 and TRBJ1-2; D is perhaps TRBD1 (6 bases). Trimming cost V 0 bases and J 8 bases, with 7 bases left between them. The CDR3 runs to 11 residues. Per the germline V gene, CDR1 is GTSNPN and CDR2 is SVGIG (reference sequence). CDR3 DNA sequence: TGTGCCTGGAGTGTGGGGGCGGGCTACACCTTC. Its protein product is CAWSVGAGYTF.

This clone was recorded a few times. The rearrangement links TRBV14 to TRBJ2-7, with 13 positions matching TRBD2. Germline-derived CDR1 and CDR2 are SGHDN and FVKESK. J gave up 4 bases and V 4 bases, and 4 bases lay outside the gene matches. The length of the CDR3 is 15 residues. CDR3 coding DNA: TGTGCCAGCAGCCCGACTAGCGGGAGGTTGTACGAGCAGTACTTC. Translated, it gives CASSPTSGRLYEQYF. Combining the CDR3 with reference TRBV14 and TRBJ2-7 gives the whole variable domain EAGVTQFPSHSVIEKGQTVTLRCDPISGHDNLYWYRRVMGKEIKFLLHFVKESKQDESGMPNNRFLAERTGGTYSTLKVQPAELEDSGVYFCASSPTSGRLYEQYFGPGTRLTVT.

CDR3 in DNA: TGCGCCAGCAGCTCCCGGAGGGAGGAGTTCACTGAAGCTTTCTTT. It specifies CASSSRREEFTEAFF. The chain uses TRBV4-3 and TRBJ1-1; D not resolved. There are 15 residues in the CDR3. V was pared by 5 bases and J by 4 bases, with 17 bases between. Germline CDR1 reads LGHNA; CDR2 reads YSLEER.

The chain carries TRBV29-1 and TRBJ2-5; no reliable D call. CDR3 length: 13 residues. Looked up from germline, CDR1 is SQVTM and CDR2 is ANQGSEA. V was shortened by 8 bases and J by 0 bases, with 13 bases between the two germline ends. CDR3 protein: CSFAREYQETQYF. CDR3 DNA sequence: TGCAGCTTCGCACGCGAGTACCAAGAGACCCAGTACTTC.

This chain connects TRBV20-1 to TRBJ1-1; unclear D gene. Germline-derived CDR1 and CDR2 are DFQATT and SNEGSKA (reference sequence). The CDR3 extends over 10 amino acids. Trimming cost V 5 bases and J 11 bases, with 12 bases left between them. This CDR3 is CSAFSELAFF. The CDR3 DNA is TGCAGTGCTTTTTCTGAGTTGGCTTTCTTT.

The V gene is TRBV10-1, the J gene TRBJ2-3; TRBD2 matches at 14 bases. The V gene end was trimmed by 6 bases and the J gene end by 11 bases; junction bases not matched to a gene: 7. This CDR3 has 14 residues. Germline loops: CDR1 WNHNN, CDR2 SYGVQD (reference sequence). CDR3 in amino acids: CASSPGTSGSRQYF. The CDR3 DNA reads TGCGCCAGCAGCCCCGGGACTAGCGGGAGTAGGCAGTATTTT.

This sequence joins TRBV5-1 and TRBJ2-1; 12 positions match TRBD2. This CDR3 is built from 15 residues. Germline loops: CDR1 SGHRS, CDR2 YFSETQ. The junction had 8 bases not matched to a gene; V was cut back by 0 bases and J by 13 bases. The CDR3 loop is CASSLVLAGGSEQFF. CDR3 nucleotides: TGCGCCAGCAGCTTGGTCCTAGCGGGAGGGAGTGAACAGTTCTTC.

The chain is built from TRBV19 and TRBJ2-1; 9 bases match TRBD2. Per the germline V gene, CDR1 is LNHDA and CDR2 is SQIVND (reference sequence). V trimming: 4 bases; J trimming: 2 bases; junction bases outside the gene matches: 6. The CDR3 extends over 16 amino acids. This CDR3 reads CASSKAGGPPYNEQFF. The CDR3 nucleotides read TGTGCCAGTAGTAAAGCGGGAGGACCCCCCTACAATGAGCAGTTCTTC.

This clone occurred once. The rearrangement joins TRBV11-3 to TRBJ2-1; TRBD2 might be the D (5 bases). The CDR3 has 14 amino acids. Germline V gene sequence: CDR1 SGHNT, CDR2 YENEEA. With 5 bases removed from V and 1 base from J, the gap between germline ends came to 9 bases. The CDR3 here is CASSLSGSYNEQFF. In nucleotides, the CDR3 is TGTGCCAGCAGCCTCAGCGGATCCTACAATGAGCAGTTCTTC.

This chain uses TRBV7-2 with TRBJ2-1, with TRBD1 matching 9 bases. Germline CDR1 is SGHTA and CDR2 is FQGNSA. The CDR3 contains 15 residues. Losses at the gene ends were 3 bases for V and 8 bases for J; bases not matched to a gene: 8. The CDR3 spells CASSLGGTGIYEQFF. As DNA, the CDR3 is TGTGCCAGCAGCTTGGGGGGGACAGGGATATATGAGCAGTTCTTC.

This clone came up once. CDR3 protein: CASSHGTGAYGYTF. CDR3 DNA: TGTGCCAGCAGTCACGGGACAGGAGCCTATGGCTACACCTTC. The rearrangement uses TRBV6-2 or TRBV6-3 and TRBJ1-2, with TRBD1 identical over 8 bases. CDR3 length: 14 residues. Germline CDR1 is MNHEY and CDR2 is SVGEGT. J lost 4 bases, V lost 5 bases, and 6 bases had no gene match.

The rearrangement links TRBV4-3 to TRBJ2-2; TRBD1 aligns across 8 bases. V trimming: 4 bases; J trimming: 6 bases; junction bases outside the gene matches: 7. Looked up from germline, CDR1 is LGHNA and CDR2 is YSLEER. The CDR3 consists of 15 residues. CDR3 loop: CASSPGGWFPGELFF. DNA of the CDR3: TGCGCCAGCAGCCCAGGGGGCTGGTTCCCCGGGGAGCTGTTTTTT.

This CDR3 is CASSQDGTSGYNEQFF. The DNA for the CDR3 is TGTGCCAGCAGCCAAGATGGGACTAGCGGGTACAATGAGCAGTTCTTC. The rearrangement uses TRBV4-2 and TRBJ2-1; TRBD2 agrees at 12 bases. The germline CDR1 and CDR2 sequences are LGHNA and YNFKEQ. CDR3 length: 16 residues. With 0 bases clipped from V and 4 bases from J, the junction kept 1 base outside the gene matches.